The source of this T cell receptor (beta chain) is a study of T cell repertoires in cytomegalovirus infection. At the level of the study: A matching HLA type, together with CMV infection, was signaled by public TCR beta signatures. General study results and limits: Carriage of CMV together with the relevant HLA was identifiable through cumulative public TCR beta family frequency. In two of eight donors, the top clonotype was HLA-C-restricted CMV-specific.

This clonotype was detected once. The antigen remains unidentified. This CDR3 spans 13 amino acids. Germline CDR1 is MNHEY and CDR2 is SMNVEV (reference sequence). Between the trimmed V and J ends, which lost 4 bases and 7 bases, there was a span of 11 bases. Via MiXCR, TCRdb re-called the reads, giving one row per CDR3 protein. The sample lists more than 350,000 distinct CDR3 sequences, approximately 32% occurring once. The origin of this receptor is a human donor in good health (CMV status not recorded). Some clones in this sample may be carry-over from other donors' samples. The chain has TRBV27 and TRBJ1-5, with D unresolved. What was sequenced was PBMCs. CDR3 sequence reads: CASSWSWRQPQHF. CDR3 sequence (DNA): TGTGCCAGCAGTTGGAGTTGGCGGCAGCCCCAGCATTTT.